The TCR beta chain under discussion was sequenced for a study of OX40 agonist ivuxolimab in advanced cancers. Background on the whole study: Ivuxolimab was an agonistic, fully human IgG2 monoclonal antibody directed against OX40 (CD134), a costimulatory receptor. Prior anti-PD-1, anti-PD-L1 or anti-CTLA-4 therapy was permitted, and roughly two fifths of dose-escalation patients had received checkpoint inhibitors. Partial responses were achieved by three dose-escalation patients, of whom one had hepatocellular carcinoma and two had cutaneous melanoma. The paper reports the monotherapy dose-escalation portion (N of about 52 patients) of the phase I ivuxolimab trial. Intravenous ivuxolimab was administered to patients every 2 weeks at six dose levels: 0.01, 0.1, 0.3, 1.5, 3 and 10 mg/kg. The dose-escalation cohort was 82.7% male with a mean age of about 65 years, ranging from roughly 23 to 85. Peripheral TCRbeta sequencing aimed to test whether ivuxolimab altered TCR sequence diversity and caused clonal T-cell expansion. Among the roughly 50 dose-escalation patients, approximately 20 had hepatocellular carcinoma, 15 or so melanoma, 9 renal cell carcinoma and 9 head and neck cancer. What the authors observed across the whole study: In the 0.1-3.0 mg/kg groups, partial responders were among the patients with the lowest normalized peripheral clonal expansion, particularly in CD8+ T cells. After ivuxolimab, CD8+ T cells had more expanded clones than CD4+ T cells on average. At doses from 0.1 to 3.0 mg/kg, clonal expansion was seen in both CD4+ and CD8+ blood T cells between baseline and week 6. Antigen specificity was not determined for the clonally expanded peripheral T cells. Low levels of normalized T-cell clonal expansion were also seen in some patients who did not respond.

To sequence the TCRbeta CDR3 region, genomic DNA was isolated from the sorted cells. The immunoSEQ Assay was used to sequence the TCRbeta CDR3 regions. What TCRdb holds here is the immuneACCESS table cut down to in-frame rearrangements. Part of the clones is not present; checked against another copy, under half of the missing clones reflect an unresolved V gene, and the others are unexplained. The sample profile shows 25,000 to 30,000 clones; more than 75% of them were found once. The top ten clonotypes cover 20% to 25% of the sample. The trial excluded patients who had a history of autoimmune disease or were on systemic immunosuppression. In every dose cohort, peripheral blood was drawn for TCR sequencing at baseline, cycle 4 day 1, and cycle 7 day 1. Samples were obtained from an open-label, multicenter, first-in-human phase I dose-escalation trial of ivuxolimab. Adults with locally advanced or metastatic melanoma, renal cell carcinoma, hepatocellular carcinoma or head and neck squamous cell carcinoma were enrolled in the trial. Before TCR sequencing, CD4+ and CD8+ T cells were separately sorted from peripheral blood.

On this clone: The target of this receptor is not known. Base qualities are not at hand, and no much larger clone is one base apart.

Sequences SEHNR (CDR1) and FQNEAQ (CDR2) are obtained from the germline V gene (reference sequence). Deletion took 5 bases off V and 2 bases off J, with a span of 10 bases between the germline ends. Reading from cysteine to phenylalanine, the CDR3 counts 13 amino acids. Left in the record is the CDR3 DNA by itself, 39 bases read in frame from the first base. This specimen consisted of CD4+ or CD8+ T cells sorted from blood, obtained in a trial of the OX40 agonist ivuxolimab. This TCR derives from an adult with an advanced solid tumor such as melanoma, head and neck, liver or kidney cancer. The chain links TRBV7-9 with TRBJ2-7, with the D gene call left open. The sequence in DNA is TGTGCCAGCAGCCCTGGGCTGACCTACGAGCAGTACTTC. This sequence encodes CASSPGLTYEQYF.